The 26 T cell receptor beta chains below all came from one sample that was sequenced in a study of T cells after yellow fever vaccination. A single record per CDR3 protein comes from TCRdb applying MiXCR to the 5' RACE reads. Of 40,000 to 50,000 distinct CDR3 sequences listed, 5% to 7% are singletons. The sample was PBMCs, either bulk or a sorted T-cell subset (CD4+, CD8+, memory, or dextramer-sorted; not recorded which), taken 45 days after the yellow fever booster vaccination. These receptors all stem from a man aged 25 to 40 who received the YFV17D yellow fever vaccine.

This clonotype was observed a handful of times. This chain links TRBV10-2 with TRBJ2-5; D tentatively reads TRBD1 or TRBD2 (5 bases each). The CDR3 is 13 residues long. Trimming removed 5 bases from V and 10 bases from J, with 17 bases in between. The germline CDR1 and CDR2 sequences are WSHSY and SAAADI. This CDR3 is CASSLYRGRDQYF. CDR3 nucleotides: TGCGCCAGCAGTTTATATAGGGGCCGGGACCAGTACTTC.

The J gene is TRBJ2-4, the V gene TRBV19; no definite D call. CDR3 length: 13 amino acids. Trimming took off 0 bases at V and 1 base at J, with 1 base between the two ends. CDR1 is LNHDA, CDR2 SQIVND, per germline (reference sequence). CDR3 sequence (DNA): TGTGCCAGTAGTATAGATGCCAAAAACATTCAGTACTTC. As protein: CASSIDAKNIQYF.

This clonotype was counted at least ten times. The chain uses TRBV29-1 and TRBJ2-3, with 8 bases that match TRBD2. The CDR3 is made up of 18 amino acids. V shed 0 bases, J shed 1 base, and the junction held 12 bases outside the gene matches. Per the germline V gene, CDR1 is SQVTM and CDR2 is ANQGSEA. The CDR3 DNA is TGCAGCGTTGAAGATGCTCTAGCGGGCCGCATGGGCACAGATACGCAGTATTTT. This encodes CSVEDALAGRMGTDTQYF.

This clonotype has at least ten counts. This chain joins TRBV6-5 and TRBJ2-2; the match to TRBD2 covers 7 bases. With 2 bases clipped from V and 5 bases from J, the junction kept 2 bases outside the gene matches. Germline CDR1 reads MNHEY; CDR2 reads SVGAGI. The CDR3 extends over 14 amino acids. CDR3 residues: CASSYGGVTGELFF. In DNA, the CDR3 is TGTGCCAGCAGTTACGGGGGGGTAACCGGGGAGCTGTTTTTT.

This clonotype turned up a few times. This rearrangement joins TRBV28 to TRBJ2-1; 7 positions agree with TRBD2. Trimming at V came to 6 bases and at J to 0 bases, leaving 14 bases not matched to a gene. Germline-derived CDR1 and CDR2 are MDHEN and SYDVKM. The CDR3 sequence is 18 residues long. CDR3 in DNA: TGTGCCAGCAGAGTTTTGGGAATAGCGGGCAGCTCCTACAATGAGCAGTTCTTC. Translated: CASRVLGIAGSSYNEQFF.

This clonotype has a handful of counts. The genes are TRBV20-1 and TRBJ2-7, with a possible D match to TRBD2 (5 bases). The germline V and J ends were trimmed by 2 bases and 4 bases, with 9 bases remaining between them. In germline, CDR1 is DFQATT, CDR2 SNEGSKA (reference sequence). The CDR3 consists of 12 residues. The CDR3: CSARPGGYEQYF. For the CDR3, the DNA is TGCAGTGCTAGACCGGGCGGGTACGAGCAGTACTTC.

On this clonotype itself: This could be a read error, since a much larger clone is one nucleotide away. This rearrangement joins TRBV7-2 to TRBJ2-7; possibly TRBD2 for D (5 bases). Per the germline V gene, CDR1 is SGHTA and CDR2 is FQGNSA. The length of the CDR3 is 12 residues. Trimming removed 7 bases from V and 9 bases from J, with 16 bases in between. Here the CDR3 reads CASTLEAGAQYF. The DNA for the CDR3 is TGTGCCAGCACCCTCGAGGCGGGCGCGCAGTACTTC.

Comment on this clonotype: A read error may be the cause here, since a much bigger clone is one base away. The chain is built from TRBV10-2 and TRBJ1-1, with no clear D. Per germline, CDR1 WSHSY and CDR2 SAAADI. CDR3 size: 14 residues. Trimming cost V 7 bases and J 6 bases, with 18 bases left between them. In nucleotides, the CDR3 is TGCGCCAGCACCGGGGAGAGGGTCCTGGCTGAAGCTTTCTTT. This sequence encodes CASTGERVLAEAFF.

In this sample, this clonotype turned up many times. This chain connects TRBV5-5 to TRBJ2-3; no clear D. V lost 0 bases, J lost 6 bases, and 17 bases lay in between. This CDR3 spans 16 amino acids. Germline V gene sequence: CDR1 SGHKS, CDR2 YYEKEE (reference sequence). This CDR3 reads CASSLAHKGWSDTQYF. The DNA of the CDR3 is TGTGCCAGCAGCTTGGCCCATAAGGGATGGTCGGATACGCAGTATTTT.

In this sample, this clonotype turned up many times. V is TRBV5-1 and J is TRBJ2-1, with TRBD1 matching over 7 bases. The germline V gene encodes CDR1 SGHRS and CDR2 YFSETQ. J was trimmed by 2 bases and V by 0 bases; bases with no gene match: 2. This CDR3 spans 15 amino acids. This chain's CDR3 is CASSLVGQAYNEQFF. The DNA for the CDR3 is TGCGCCAGCAGCTTGGTAGGACAGGCCTACAATGAGCAGTTCTTC.

The V call is TRBV20-1, the J call TRBJ1-5, with 8 positions matching TRBD1. The CDR3 is made up of 13 amino acids. The V gene's germline CDR1 is DFQATT and CDR2 SNEGSKA (reference sequence). Trimming at V came to 3 bases and at J to 5 bases, leaving 3 bases not matched to a gene. The CDR3 region has the DNA TGCAGTGCTAGGACAGGGGAGTATCAGCCCCAGCATTTT. Encoded protein: CSARTGEYQPQHF.

This clonotype showed up many times. The chain employs TRBV6-2 or TRBV6-3 and TRBJ2-1, with 8 bases matching TRBD2. The CDR3 has 13 residues. The trim removed 5 bases at V and 13 bases at J, leaving 10 bases unmatched. Germline V gene sequence: CDR1 MNHEY, CDR2 SVGEGT. CDR3 nucleotide sequence: TGTGCCAGCAGTCGAACGGGGACTAGGTATCAGTTCTTC. Amino acid sequence: CASSRTGTRYQFF.

At least ten counts were recorded for this clonotype. The rearrangement uses TRBV5-1 and TRBJ1-2; D uncertain. The CDR3 spans 15 residues. Germline CDR1 SGHRS, CDR2 YFSETQ. The ends were cut back, 0 bases at V and 2 bases at J, with 11 bases in the middle. CDR3 protein: CASSLGLEQNYGYTF. The CDR3 DNA is TGCGCCAGCAGCTTGGGACTTGAACAGAACTATGGCTACACCTTC.

This clonotype was seen many times. The rearrangement uses TRBV3-1 and TRBJ2-1, with TRBD2 identical over 12 bases. Germline assignment: CDR1 LGHDT and CDR2 YNNKEL (reference sequence). Trimming took 2 bases from V and 6 from J; bases not matched to a gene: 5. The CDR3 has 16 residues. Written as DNA, the CDR3 is TGTGCCAGCAGCCAACGCACTAGCGGGAGGACCAATGAGCAGTTCTTC. This codes for CASSQRTSGRTNEQFF.

This clonotype has just a few counts. This chain joins TRBV6-5 and TRBJ2-7; 10 nucleotides match TRBD1. Unmatched junction bases numbered 3, after V lost 2 bases and J lost 2 bases. Germline V lookup: CDR1 MNHEY, CDR2 SVGAGI. The CDR3 consists of 15 residues. CDR3: CASSYRDRGPYEQYF. DNA for the CDR3: TGTGCCAGCAGTTACCGCGACAGGGGGCCCTACGAGCAGTACTTC.

The V call is TRBV12-3 or TRBV12-4, the J call TRBJ1-2, with 11 bases that match TRBD1. Trimming took 8 bases from V and 3 from J; bases not matched to a gene: 2. The CDR3 loop spans 13 amino acids. CDR3 protein: CASGGQGDYGYTF. CDR3 in DNA: TGTGCCAGCGGGGGACAGGGGGACTATGGCTACACCTTC.

This clonotype was seen ten or more times. The rearrangement uses TRBV24-1 and TRBJ2-5; unclear D gene. The V end was cut by 0 bases, the J end by 4 bases, with 11 bases between. Germline CDR1 reads KGHDR; CDR2 reads SFDVKD. The CDR3 spans 15 residues. CDR3 DNA sequence: TGTGCCACCAGTGATTTGCAAATCACGGGAGAGACCCAGTACTTC. It is translated as CATSDLQITGETQYF.

This clonotype came up a few times. The chain links TRBV19 to TRBJ2-2; tentatively, D is TRBD1 (6 bases). CDR1 and CDR2 (germline): LNHDA, SQIVND (reference sequence). Trimming removed 5 bases from V and 7 bases from J, with 14 bases in between. The CDR3 sequence is 14 residues long. The CDR3 DNA is TGTGCCAGTAGTCCCAGGACAGAGCACGGGGAGCTGTTTTTT. Translation: CASSPRTEHGELFF.

This clonotype was detected many times. V gene TRBV20-1 combines with J gene TRBJ2-1; a possible D gene is TRBD2 (6 bases). Germline lookup yields CDR1 DFQATT and CDR2 SNEGSKA (reference sequence). The CDR3 length is 14 residues. The V end lost 5 bases, the J end lost 7 bases, and 18 bases lay between the germline ends. CDR3 nucleotides: TGCAGTGCTTACTCCCAGTTTAGCGGAAATGAGCAGTTCTTC. This translates into CSAYSQFSGNEQFF.

Only a few counts were recorded for this clonotype. The chain has TRBV12-3 or TRBV12-4 and TRBJ2-1; D may be TRBD2 (5 bases). The CDR3 totals 13 residues. V lost 4 bases and J 5 bases, leaving 9 bases between the germline ends. CDR3 sequence: CASSSRGDNEQFF. The DNA of the CDR3 is TGTGCCAGCAGTTCCCGGGGTGACAATGAGCAGTTCTTC.

Only a few counts were recorded for this clonotype. The rearrangement joins TRBV12-3 or TRBV12-4 to TRBJ1-1; TRBD1 is a possible D gene (6 bases). Trimming took off 6 bases at V and 1 base at J, with 24 bases between the two ends. The CDR3 is 18 amino acids. DNA of the CDR3: TGTGCCAGCAGCCCTTCATTGGTAGGGGGGCACGGGAACACTGAAGCTTTCTTT. It is translated as CASSPSLVGGHGNTEAFF.

A few counts support this clonotype. This sequence joins TRBV20-1 and TRBJ2-3; D is unresolved. CDR3 length: 14 amino acids. From germline, CDR1 is DFQATT and CDR2 SNEGSKA (reference sequence). Trimming took off 5 bases at V and 4 bases at J, with 16 bases between the two ends. CDR3 nucleotide sequence: TGCAGTGCTGGTCTAGGCCTGTGGGCAGATACGCAGTATTTT. Its protein product is CSAGLGLWADTQYF.

Many counts were recorded for this clonotype. The chain has TRBV10-3 and TRBJ2-1, with TRBD2 matching over 8 bases. The CDR3 loop spans 16 amino acids. The trim removed 2 bases at V and 4 bases at J, leaving 7 bases unmatched. Germline values: CDR1 ENHRY, CDR2 SYGVKD. The CDR3: CAISEPGTSGYNEQFF. The DNA of the CDR3 is TGTGCCATCAGTGAGCCGGGAACTAGCGGATACAATGAGCAGTTCTTC.

This clonotype showed up just a few times. This rearrangement joins TRBV7-2 to TRBJ1-5, with D perhaps matching TRBD1 (5 bases). V was clipped by 4 bases and J by 5 bases, with 12 bases between them. Looked up from germline, CDR1 is SGHTA and CDR2 is FQGNSA. The CDR3 totals 14 residues. The DNA for the CDR3 is TGTGCCAGCAGCTGGTCACCAGGGTATCAGCCCCAGCATTTT. This codes for CASSWSPGYQPQHF. Looking up the rest from reference TRBV7-2 and TRBJ1-5 gives the full variable domain: GAGVSQSPSNKVTEKGKDVELRCDPISGHTALYWYRQSLGQGLEFLIYFQGNSAPDKSGLPSDRFSAERTGGSVSTLTIQRTQQEDSAVYLCASSWSPGYQPQHFGDGTRLSIL.

This chain uses TRBV5-6 with TRBJ2-3, with D unresolved. Deletions cut 1 base from V and 6 bases from J, with 9 bases between. This CDR3 has 13 amino acids. Germline assignment: CDR1 SGHDT and CDR2 YYEEEE. The CDR3 is CASSLSQLDTQYF. Here the CDR3 DNA reads TGTGCCAGCAGCTTGTCCCAGTTGGATACGCAGTATTTT.

The table lists this clonotype with a few counts. The gene calls are TRBV5-1 and TRBJ2-2; TRBD2 agrees at 7 bases. CDR3 length: 20 residues. The junction had 19 bases not matched to a gene; V was cut back by 4 bases and J by 1 base. Germline V gene lookup returns CDR1 SGHRS and CDR2 YFSETQ. In DNA, the CDR3 is TGCGCCAGCAGCCCCGTCCGGGCGGGAGTGGTCGATAGGAACACCGGGGAGCTGTTTTTT. Translation: CASSPVRAGVVDRNTGELFF.